The rows below give T cell receptor beta chains drawn from one sample of a study of ipilimumab plus nivolumab after autologous stem cell transplantation. TCRdb's copy holds only in-frame clones and misses some; the assay was immunoSEQ multiplex PCR. The top ten hold 20% to 25% of the sample, which has 15,000 to 20,000 clones, roughly 70% seen once. This sample comprised PBMCs, obtained in a trial of ipilimumab plus nivolumab as post-transplant consolidation. These receptors all come from a male donor with diffuse large B-cell lymphoma. The CDR3 runs from the conserved cysteine through the conserved F or W. D genes are given only for firm matches. Expanded clones get a size class; other rows say once, few or many, or leave the size out.

j_call v_call d_call clone_size cdr3_aa cdr3_nt
TRBJ2-1 TRBV19 TRBD1 few CASRDGTGEGEQFF TGTGCCAGTAGGGACGGGACAGGGGAAGGTGAGCAGTTCTTC
TRBJ1-6 TRBV11-3 NA NA CASSRRPENSPLHF TGTGCCAGCAGCCGACGGCCAGAGAATTCACCCCTCCACTTT
TRBJ2-7 TRBV4-2 NA NA CASSQGAQNYEQYF TGTGCCAGCAGCCAAGGAGCGCAGAACTACGAGCAGTACTTC
TRBJ2-5 TRBV11-3 NA few CASRLEYQETQYF TGTGCCAGCAGGTTGGAGTATCAAGAGACCCAGTACTTC
TRBJ1-1 TRBV10-1 NA NA CASSGRGRTEAFF TGCGCCAGCAGTGGCCGGGGGAGGACTGAAGCTTTCTTT
TRBJ2-3 TRBV30 TRBD2 NA CAYAGGSTDTQYF TGTGCCTACGCGGGGGGGAGCACAGATACGCAGTATTTT
TRBJ2-5 TRBV6-1 NA few CASARRETQYF TGTGCCAGCGCTAGACGGGAGACCCAGTACTTC
TRBJ1-6 TRBV5-1 TRBD1 NA CASSLGTGINSPLHF TGCGCCAGCAGCTTGGGGACAGGGATTAATTCACCCCTCCACTTT
TRBJ2-5 TRBV5-1 TRBD1 NA CASSLGQGAIFGLETQYF TGCGCCAGCAGCCTGGGACAGGGGGCTATTTTTGGTCTAGAGACCCAGTACTTC
TRBJ2-6 TRBV25-1 NA NA CASSDSSGANVLTF TGTGCCAGCAGTGATAGCTCTGGGGCCAACGTCCTGACTTTC
TRBJ2-1 TRBV6-6 NA NA CASSYNSEPGYNEQFF TGTGCCAGCAGTTACAACTCTGAGCCGGGCTACAATGAGCAGTTCTTC
TRBJ1-1 TRBV7-9 NA NA CASSSPGQVGSAFF TGTGCCAGCAGCTCACCCGGTCAGGTGGGTAGCGCTTTCTTT
TRBJ2-1 TRBV28 TRBD2 few CASSPPRLAGLNEQFF TGTGCCAGCAGTCCTCCCAGGCTAGCGGGACTCAATGAGCAGTTCTTC
TRBJ1-3 TRBV11-3 NA NA CASRQSGSGNTIYF TGTGCCAGCAGACAGTCAGGCTCTGGAAACACCATATATTTT
TRBJ2-5 TRBV10-2 NA NA CASTSGTSYQETQYF TGCGCCAGCACCAGCGGGACATCGTACCAAGAGACCCAGTACTTC
TRBJ2-5 TRBV7-2 NA NA CASSTSGTQETQYF TGTGCCAGCAGCACCAGCGGAACCCAAGAGACCCAGTACTTC
TRBJ2-1 TRBV29-1 NA NA CSVEALRHEQFF TGCAGCGTTGAGGCCCTTCGACATGAGCAGTTCTTC
TRBJ2-5 TRBV5-6 NA NA CASSFWGAKETQYF TGTGCCAGCAGCTTTTGGGGCGCGAAAGAGACCCAGTACTTC
TRBJ1-2 TRBV28 NA NA CASSLSWALGYTF TGTGCCAGCAGTTTATCCTGGGCCCTGGGCTACACCTTC
TRBJ2-5 TRBV6-5 NA NA CASSYRASTETQYF TGTGCCAGCAGTTACAGGGCTAGTACAGAGACCCAGTACTTC
TRBJ2-1 TRBV7-2 TRBD2 NA CASSLVSGTSGASWVEQFF TGTGCCAGCAGCTTAGTTTCCGGGACTAGCGGGGCGTCCTGGGTTGAGCAGTTCTTC
TRBJ2-2 TRBV7-9 NA NA CASSLLGTGELFF TGTGCCAGCAGCTTACTAGGCACCGGGGAGCTGTTTTTT
TRBJ2-3 TRBV6-4 NA few CASPQGWARGADTQYF TGTGCCAGCCCTCAAGGTTGGGCGCGGGGAGCAGATACGCAGTATTTT
TRBJ2-1 TRBV4-1 TRBD1 NA CASSQDRGNRGTSYNEQFF TGCGCCAGCAGCCAAGATCGTGGGAACAGGGGGACCTCCTACAATGAGCAGTTCTTC
TRBJ1-4 TRBV5-3 NA NA CARTQDYEKLFF TGTGCCAGAACCCAAGATTATGAAAAACTGTTTTTT
TRBJ2-5 TRBV30 NA NA CAWSGAAQETQYF TGTGCCTGGAGTGGCGCGGCCCAAGAGACCCAGTACTTC
TRBJ2-7 TRBV2 TRBD2 NA CASSVDPSGSSYEQYF TGTGCCAGCAGTGTCGACCCTAGCGGGAGTTCCTACGAGCAGTACTTC
TRBJ1-1 TRBV18 TRBD1 NA CASEGQLNTEAFF TGTGCCAGCGAGGGACAGCTGAACACTGAAGCTTTCTTT
TRBJ1-4 TRBV2 NA NA CASRDPFSEGVGEKLFF TGTGCCAGCAGAGACCCCTTCAGTGAGGGGGTGGGTGAAAAACTGTTTTTT
TRBJ2-7 TRBV11-2 NA NA CASSSGGDIYSYEQYF TGTGCCAGCAGCTCAGGAGGGGACATCTACTCCTACGAGCAGTACTTC
TRBJ2-5 TRBV27 NA NA CASSPNSGAGETQYF TGTGCCAGCAGTCCAAACTCAGGGGCGGGGGAGACCCAGTACTTC
TRBJ2-7 TRBV19 NA NA CASSMGGTWDEQYF TGTGCCAGTAGTATGGGGGGTACCTGGGACGAGCAGTACTTC
TRBJ1-1 TRBV12-5 NA NA CASGRGTRMNTEAFF TGTGCTAGTGGCCGCGGCACGAGAATGAACACTGAAGCTTTCTTT
TRBJ1-1 TRBV7-2 TRBD1 few CASRSGRGQGNTEAFF TGTGCCAGCAGATCCGGGAGGGGGCAGGGGAACACTGAAGCTTTCTTT
TRBJ2-1 TRBV5-1 NA few CASSEEPNYNEQFF TGCGCCAGCAGCGAGGAGCCTAACTACAATGAGCAGTTCTTC
TRBJ2-7 TRBV2 NA NA CASSDGDYEQYF TGTGCCAGCAGTGATGGCGACTACGAGCAGTACTTC
TRBJ2-4 TRBV11-2 NA NA CASTGSQAQNIQYF TGTGCCAGCACCGGGTCTCAAGCCCAAAACATTCAGTACTTC
TRBJ1-6 TRBV30 NA NA CAWSVRAEGGAAVIVNSPLHF TGTGCCTGGAGTGTAAGGGCCGAGGGAGGGGCTGCGGTCATTGTAAATTCACCCCTCCACTTT
TRBJ1-4 TRBV6-1 NA once CASSEDGGGDTNEKLFF TGTGCCAGCAGTGAAGATGGGGGAGGAGATACTAATGAAAAACTGTTTTTT
TRBJ2-1 TRBV4-2 NA NA CASSQVGGGYNEQFF TGTGCCAGCAGCCAAGTTGGGGGCGGGTACAATGAGCAGTTCTTC
TRBJ2-3 TRBV5-1 TRBD2 once CASSLAGEFSDTQYF TGCGCCAGCAGCTTAGCGGGAGAATTTTCAGATACGCAGTATTTT
TRBJ2-1 TRBV15 TRBD2 NA CATSGEGYNEQFF TGTGCCACCAGCGGGGAGGGGTACAATGAGCAGTTCTTC
TRBJ2-2 TRBV14 TRBD2 few CASSLGTSGTVNTGELFF TGTGCCAGCAGCCTCGGGACTAGCGGGACGGTGAACACCGGGGAGCTGTTTTTT
TRBJ2-7 TRBV29-1 NA NA CSVGTDSYEQYF TGCAGCGTTGGCACGGACAGTTACGAGCAGTACTTC
TRBJ2-5 TRBV15 NA many CATSGIGQLQETQYF TGTGCCACCAGCGGGATCGGACAGCTCCAAGAGACCCAGTACTTC
TRBJ2-7 TRBV19 NA NA CASSIEASSEQYF TGTGCCAGTAGTATAGAAGCTAGCAGCGAGCAGTACTTC
TRBJ1-1 TRBV5-4 NA NA CASSWESTGGTEAFF TGTGCCAGCAGCTGGGAGTCGACCGGGGGGACTGAAGCTTTCTTT
TRBJ2-5 TRBV18 NA NA CASSLDQETQYF TGTGCCAGCTCATTAGACCAAGAGACCCAGTACTTC
TRBJ1-1 TRBV7-9 NA NA CASSSLERSGTEAFF TGTGCCAGCAGCTCGTTGGAGAGGAGTGGCACTGAAGCTTTCTTT
TRBJ2-5 TRBV7-2 NA NA CASSLVETQYF TGTGCCAGCAGCTTAGTGGAGACCCAGTACTTC
TRBJ1-1 TRBV27 NA NA CASRPWHPQNSNTEAFF TGTGCCAGCAGACCCTGGCACCCTCAAAACTCTAACACTGAAGCTTTCTTT
TRBJ1-3 TRBV5-6 NA NA CASSPTGGGGNTIYF TGTGCCAGCAGTCCGACCGGGGGAGGTGGAAACACCATATATTTT
TRBJ1-1 TRBV5-5 NA few CASSLVAGTWAEAFF TGTGCCAGCAGCTTGGTGGCAGGGACTTGGGCTGAAGCTTTCTTT